This TCR beta chain was found in a study of OX40 agonist ivuxolimab in advanced cancers. Looking at the study overall: Ivuxolimab, which targeted the costimulatory receptor OX40 (CD134), was an agonistic, fully human IgG2 monoclonal antibody. The dose-escalation cohort was approximately 83% male with a mean age of approximately 60 years, ranging from roughly 23 to 80. The purpose of peripheral TCRbeta sequencing was to test whether ivuxolimab changed TCR sequence diversity and led to clonal T-cell expansion. The monotherapy dose-escalation portion (N ≈ 57 patients) of the phase I ivuxolimab trial is reported in the paper. Of the roughly 52 patients in dose escalation, 19 had hepatocellular carcinoma, about 15 had melanoma, 9 had renal cell carcinoma and 9 had head and neck cancer. Intravenous ivuxolimab was administered to patients every 2 weeks at six dose levels: 0.01, 0.1, 0.3, 1.5, 3 and 10 mg/kg. Three dose-escalation patients achieved partial responses, one with hepatocellular carcinoma and two with cutaneous melanoma. Patients were allowed to have had prior anti-PD-1, anti-PD-L1 or anti-CTLA-4 therapy, and 40% of the dose-escalation patients had been treated with checkpoint inhibitors. Points the paper makes about the study in general: The antigen specificity of the clonally expanded peripheral T cells was not determined. At doses from 0.1 to 3.0 mg/kg, clonal expansion was seen in both CD4+ and CD8+ blood T cells between baseline and week 6. Low levels of normalized T-cell clonal expansion were also seen in some nonresponding patients. In the 0.1-3.0 mg/kg groups, partial responders had among the lowest normalized peripheral clonal expansion, particularly in CD8+ T cells. After ivuxolimab, CD8+ T cells had more expanded clones than CD4+ T cells on average.

The trial excluded patients who had a history of autoimmune disease or who were on systemic immunosuppression. Peripheral blood for TCR sequencing was drawn from every dose cohort at baseline, at cycle 4 day 1 and at cycle 7 day 1. Samples came from an open-label, multicenter, first-in-human phase I dose-escalation trial of ivuxolimab. Adults with locally advanced or metastatic melanoma, renal cell, hepatocellular, or head and neck squamous cell carcinoma were enrolled in the trial. Before TCR sequencing, CD4+ and CD8+ T cells were separately sorted from peripheral blood. Comment on this clone: The antigen this receptor binds is unknown. Base qualities are not at hand, and no much larger clone is one base apart.

Trimming takes 0 bases from V and 2 bases from J, and the germline ends sit 8 bases apart. Reading the germline V gene (reference sequence) gives CDR1 SEHNR and CDR2 FQNEAQ. The cysteine opens and the phenylalanine closes a CDR3 of 15 amino acids. Solely the CDR3 DNA is kept, with 45 bases framed from the first base. Genomic DNA was isolated from the sorted cells so that the TCRbeta CDR3 region could be sequenced. The immunoSEQ Assay was used for sequencing of TCRbeta CDR3 regions. Imported from immuneACCESS, the table was reduced by TCRdb to in-frame sequences with V and J called. These copies leave out some clones; in studies compared against another copy, an unresolved V gene accounts for under half, and the cause of the remainder is not known. Present in this sample are about 80,000 clones, 90% of which were seen just once. Approximately 1.8% of the sample lies in the top ten.

The sequence derives from an adult with an advanced solid tumor such as melanoma, head and neck, liver or kidney cancer. This receptor chain uses TRBV7-9 and TRBJ2-1; 6 matching bases give a weak D call of TRBD1. This specimen consisted of CD4+ or CD8+ T cells sorted from blood, obtained in a trial of the OX40 agonist ivuxolimab. The CDR3 has the sequence CASSLAGAAYNEQFF. At the DNA level, the sequence is TGTGCCAGCAGCTTAGCGGGGGCGGCCTACAATGAGCAGTTCTTC. Beyond the CDR3, the reference TRBV7-9 and TRBJ2-1 genes provide the residues; the full variable domain reads: DTGVSQNPRHKITKRGQNVTFRCDPISEHNRLYWYRQTLGQGPEFLTYFQNEAQLEKSRLLSDRFSAERPKGSFSTLEIQRTEQGDSAMYLCASSLAGAAYNEQFFGPGTRLTVL.